The text below deals with one TCR beta chain. This sample was included in a study of blood T cell repertoires in COVID-19. The repertoire was sequenced with immunoSEQ multiplex PCR; TCRdb's copy has only in-frame clones and lacks some. Seen here are around 82,000 clones, 75% to 85% observed once, and the top ten hold roughly 9.1%. This CDR3 spans 14 amino acids. V gave up 3 bases and J gave up 2 bases, with 9 bases separating them. From germline, CDR1 is SGDLS and CDR2 YYNGEE. Material: peripheral blood. This TCR came from a middle-aged man with COVID-19, enrolled during active disease. The chain recombines TRBV9 with TRBJ2-4; possible D gene TRBD1, 5 bases. This CDR3 reads CASSEGYTKNIQYF. As DNA, the CDR3 is TGTGCCAGCAGCGAGGGGTACACCAAAAACATTCAGTACTTC.